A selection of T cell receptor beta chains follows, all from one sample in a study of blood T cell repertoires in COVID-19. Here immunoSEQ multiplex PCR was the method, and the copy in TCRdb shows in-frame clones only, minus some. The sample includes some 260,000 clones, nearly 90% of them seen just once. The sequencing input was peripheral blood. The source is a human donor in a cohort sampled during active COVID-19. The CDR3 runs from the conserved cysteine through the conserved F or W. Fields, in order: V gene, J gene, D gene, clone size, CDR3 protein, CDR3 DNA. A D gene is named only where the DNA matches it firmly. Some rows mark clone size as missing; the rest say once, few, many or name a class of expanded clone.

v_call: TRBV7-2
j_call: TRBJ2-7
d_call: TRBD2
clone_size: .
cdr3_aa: CASSLGGGRADHEQYF
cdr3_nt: TGTGCCAGCAGCTTAGGAGGCGGGAGGGCCGACCACGAGCAGTACTTC

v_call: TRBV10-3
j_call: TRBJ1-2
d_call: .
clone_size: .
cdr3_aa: CATRREQEDGYTF
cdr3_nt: TGTGCCACCAGGAGGGAGCAGGAGGATGGCTACACCTTC

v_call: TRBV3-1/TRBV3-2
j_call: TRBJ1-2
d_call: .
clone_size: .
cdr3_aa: CASSQESGAYGYTF
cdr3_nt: TGTGCCAGCAGCCAAGAGTCGGGAGCCTATGGCTACACCTTC

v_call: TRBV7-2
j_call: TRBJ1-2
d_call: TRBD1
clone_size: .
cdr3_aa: CASSLSGRAGGTSYGYTF
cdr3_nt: TGTGCCAGCAGCTTATCAGGCCGGGCAGGGGGTACATCCTATGGCTACACCTTC

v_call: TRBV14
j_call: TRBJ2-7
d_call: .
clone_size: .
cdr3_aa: CASSQAQGYVSEQYF
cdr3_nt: TGTGCCAGCAGCCAAGCGCAGGGGTACGTTAGCGAGCAGTACTTC

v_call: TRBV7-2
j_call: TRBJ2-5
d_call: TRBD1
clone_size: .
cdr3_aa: CASSFIPGQGKETQYF
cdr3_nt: TGTGCCAGCAGCTTCATCCCGGGACAGGGGAAAGAGACCCAGTACTTC

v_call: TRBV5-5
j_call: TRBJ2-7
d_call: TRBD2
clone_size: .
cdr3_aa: CASSRGGHYEQYF
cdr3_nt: TGTGCCAGCAGCCGGGGGGGCCATTACGAGCAGTACTTC

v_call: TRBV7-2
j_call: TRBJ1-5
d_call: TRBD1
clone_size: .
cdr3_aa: CASSADRGFTEPQHF
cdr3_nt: TGTGCCAGCAGCGCGGACAGGGGTTTTACGGAGCCCCAGCATTTT

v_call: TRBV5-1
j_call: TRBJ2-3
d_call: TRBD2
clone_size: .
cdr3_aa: CASSTRTSGGVTQYF
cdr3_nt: TGCGCCAGCTCAACAAGGACTAGCGGGGGGGTTACGCAGTATTTT

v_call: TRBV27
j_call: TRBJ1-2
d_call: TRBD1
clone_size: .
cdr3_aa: CASSPGQGGGYTF
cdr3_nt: TGTGCCAGCAGTCCGGGACAGGGTGGAGGCTACACCTTC

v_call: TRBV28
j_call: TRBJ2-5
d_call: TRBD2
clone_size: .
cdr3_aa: CASSTPDSGKWPYF
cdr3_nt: TGTGCCAGCAGTACCCCGGATAGCGGGAAATGGCCTTACTTC

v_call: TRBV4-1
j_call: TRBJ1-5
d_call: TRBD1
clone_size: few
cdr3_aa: CASSRGTADQPQHF
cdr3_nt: TGCGCCAGCAGCCGGGGGACAGCTGATCAGCCCCAGCATTTT

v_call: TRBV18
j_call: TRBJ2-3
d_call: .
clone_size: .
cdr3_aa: CASSPYSRDTQYF
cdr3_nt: TGTGCCAGCTCACCGTACAGTAGAGATACGCAGTATTTT

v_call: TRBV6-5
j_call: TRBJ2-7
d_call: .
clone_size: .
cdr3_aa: CASSYSRTTYEQYF
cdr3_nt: TGTGCCAGCAGTTACTCAAGGACTACTTACGAGCAGTACTTC

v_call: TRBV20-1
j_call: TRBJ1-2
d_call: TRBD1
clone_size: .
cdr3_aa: CSAEDREGYTF
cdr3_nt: TGCAGTGCTGAGGACAGGGAAGGCTACACCTTC

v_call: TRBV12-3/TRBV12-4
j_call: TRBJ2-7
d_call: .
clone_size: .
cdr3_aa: CASSRDFYEQYF
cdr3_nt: TGTGCCAGCAGTCGGGATTTCTACGAGCAGTACTTC

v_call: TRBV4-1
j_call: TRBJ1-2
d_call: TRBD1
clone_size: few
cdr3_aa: CASSPVGQGVYGYTF
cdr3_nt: TGCGCCAGCAGCCCAGTGGGACAGGGGGTCTATGGCTACACCTTC

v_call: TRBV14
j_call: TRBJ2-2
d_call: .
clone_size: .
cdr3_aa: CASSPTSDTGELFF
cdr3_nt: TGTGCCAGCAGCCCTACTTCGGACACCGGGGAGCTGTTTTTT

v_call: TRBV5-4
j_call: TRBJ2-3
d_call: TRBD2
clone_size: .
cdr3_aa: CASSLAGGSADTQYF
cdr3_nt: TGTGCCAGCAGCTTGGCGGGGGGGTCGGCAGATACGCAGTATTTT

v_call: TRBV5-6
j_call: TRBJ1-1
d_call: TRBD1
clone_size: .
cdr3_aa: CASSLARGTGLQAFF
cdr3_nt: TGTGCCAGCAGCTTGGCCCGTGGGACAGGCCTACAAGCTTTCTTT

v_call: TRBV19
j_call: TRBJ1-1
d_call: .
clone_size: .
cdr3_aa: CASIKDSRYTEAFF
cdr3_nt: TGTGCCAGCATCAAGGACAGTCGATACACTGAAGCTTTCTTT

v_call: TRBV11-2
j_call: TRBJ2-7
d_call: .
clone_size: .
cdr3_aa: CASSAASLYEQYF
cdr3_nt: TGTGCCAGCAGCGCGGCCTCTCTCTACGAGCAGTACTTC